This passage covers 31 T cell receptor beta chains from one sample sequenced in a study of Graves' ophthalmopathy and Graves' hyperthyroidism. Scientists amplified the TCR beta CDR3 regions from RNA transcripts. The first-round RT-PCR employed HTBI primers together with the Qiagen OneStep RT-PCR kit. A multiplex PCR was then performed as the second round. In TCRdb, the multiplex PCR reads were re-called with MiXCR into one record per CDR3 protein. The sample has 200,000 to 250,000 distinct CDR3 sequences; about a fifth are singletons. Input material: peripheral blood. The receptors were sampled from a woman in her forties or fifties with Graves' ophthalmopathy.

In its sample, this clonotype was seen many times. The chain couples TRBV29-1 to TRBJ2-5; D tentatively reads TRBD1 or TRBD2 (5 bases each). The CDR3 loop spans 12 amino acids. V was trimmed by 3 bases and J by 7 bases, leaving 12 bases between them. Germline V gives CDR1 SQVTM, CDR2 ANQGSEA. The DNA of the CDR3 is TGCAGCGTTGATAGGGGAGTAGGGACCCAGTACTTC. It encodes CSVDRGVGTQYF.

This clonotype was observed at least ten times. This chain joins TRBV6-1 and TRBJ2-7; D ambiguous. Germline CDR1 reads MNHNS; CDR2 reads SASEGT. The length of the CDR3 is 14 residues. V shed 4 bases and J shed 2 bases, with 12 bases lying between them. This chain's CDR3 is CASSANLGPYEQYF. CDR3 in DNA: TGTGCCAGCAGTGCTAATCTGGGCCCCTACGAGCAGTACTTC.

Ten or more counts support this clonotype. This sequence joins TRBV12-3 or TRBV12-4 and TRBJ2-7; 8 bases align to TRBD2. The J segment lost 3 bases and the V segment lost 5 bases, leaving 6 bases of the junction unmatched. This CDR3 has 14 amino acids. The CDR3 loop is CASSPPGTSYEQYF. As DNA, the CDR3 is TGTGCCAGCAGTCCCCCCGGGACTAGCTACGAGCAGTACTTC.

This clonotype was detected many times. The V and J genes are TRBV6-1 and TRBJ1-6, with no clear D. The CDR3 has 12 residues. From germline, CDR1 is MNHNS and CDR2 SASEGT. With 5 bases removed from V and 10 bases from J, the gap between germline ends came to 9 bases. Here the CDR3 DNA reads TGTGCCAGCAGTTATCACCGGTCACCCCTCCACTTT. Amino acid sequence: CASSYHRSPLHF.

The rearrangement uses TRBV29-1 and TRBJ2-5; perhaps TRBD2 as D (7 bases). Per germline, CDR1 SQVTM and CDR2 ANQGSEA. V gave up 1 base and J gave up 6 bases, with 18 bases separating them. CDR3 length equals 15 residues. The CDR3 sequence: CSVEGPGGPKKTQYF. The CDR3 DNA sequence: TGCAGCGTTGAAGGTCCGGGGGGCCCTAAGAAGACCCAGTACTTC.

The chain recombines TRBV12-3 or TRBV12-4 with TRBJ1-1, with D perhaps TRBD1 (6 bases). V lost 5 bases, J lost 5 bases, and 12 bases lay in between. This CDR3 has 13 amino acids. The CDR3 protein is CASSARGWTEAFF. Written as DNA, the CDR3 is TGTGCCAGCAGTGCCAGGGGTTGGACTGAAGCTTTCTTT.

This clonotype was counted only a few times. This sequence joins TRBV5-1 and TRBJ2-5; possible D gene TRBD2, 6 bases. Trimming removed 4 bases from V and 4 bases from J, with 20 bases in between. The CDR3 spans 16 residues. CDR1 and CDR2 (germline): SGHRS, YFSETQ. As DNA, the CDR3 is TGCGCCAGCAGCCCCAGGCCCGGATGGAGGGGAGAGACCCAGTACTTC. Translation: CASSPRPGWRGETQYF.

The chain has TRBV20-1 and TRBJ2-7, with TRBD1 identical over 7 bases. Germline V gene lookup returns CDR1 DFQATT and CDR2 SNEGSKA (reference sequence). The trim removed 1 base at V and 1 base at J, leaving 1 base unmatched. The CDR3 runs 13 residues. The CDR3 bases are TGCAGTGCTAGAGCGGGACAGTCCTACGAGCAGTACTTC. This translates into CSARAGQSYEQYF.

This clonotype was seen ten or more times. The chain is built from TRBV18 and TRBJ1-1, with D possibly TRBD1 on 6 matching bases. CDR3 length: 14 amino acids. V lost 7 bases to trimming and J lost 0 bases, with 12 bases between them. CDR1 and CDR2 from the germline V gene are KGHSH and LQKENI. The CDR3 DNA reads TGTGCCAGCTTGCCACAGGGCATGAACACTGAAGCTTTCTTT. Its protein product is CASLPQGMNTEAFF.

This clonotype was seen many times. The chain is built from TRBV7-2 and TRBJ1-1, with 7 positions matching TRBD1. The CDR3 spans 12 residues. V lost 3 bases, J lost 6 bases, and 1 base stayed unmatched. Germline V lookup: CDR1 SGHTA, CDR2 FQGNSA. The CDR3, as DNA: TGTGCCAGCAGCTTTCAGGGGGCTGAAGCTTTCTTT. It yields the protein CASSFQGAEAFF.

V is TRBV27 and J is TRBJ2-7, with no clear D. V was clipped by 6 bases and J by 8 bases, with 11 bases between them. The germline V gene encodes CDR1 MNHEY and CDR2 SMNVEV (reference sequence). The length of the CDR3 is 11 residues. The CDR3 DNA sequence: TGTGCCAGCAGCCCATCTCTTAAGCAGTACTTC. It is translated as CASSPSLKQYF.

There are many counts of this clonotype. This chain joins TRBV16 and TRBJ1-1; 7 nucleotides agree with TRBD1. Germline V gene sequence: CDR1 KGHSY, CDR2 FQNENV. The CDR3 is 13 amino acids. The J segment lost 10 bases and the V segment lost 4 bases, leaving 9 bases of the junction unmatched. CDR3 amino acids: CASSPNRGTGAFF. The DNA for the CDR3 is TGTGCCAGCAGCCCAAACAGGGGCACGGGAGCTTTCTTT.

This clonotype was detected many times. This chain joins TRBV29-1 and TRBJ2-5; maybe TRBD1 (7 bases). The germline V and J ends were trimmed by 7 bases and 4 bases, with 13 bases remaining between them. CDR1 SQVTM and CDR2 ANQGSEA come from the germline V gene. This CDR3 is built from 12 residues. The CDR3 nucleotides read TGCAGCGCAGGGGGGCAGCGAGAGACCCAGTACTTC. It encodes CSAGGQRETQYF. Looking up the rest from reference TRBV29-1 and TRBJ2-5 gives the full variable domain: SAVISQKPSRDICQRGTSLTIQCQVDSQVTMMFWYRQQPGQSLTLIATANQGSEATYESGFVIDKFPISRPNLTFSTLTVSNMSPEDSSIYLCSAGGQRETQYFGPGTRLLVL.

At least ten counts were recorded for this clonotype. The chain has TRBV28 and TRBJ1-2; a weak D match, TRBD1 (6 bases). CDR1 and CDR2 from the germline V gene are MDHEN and SYDVKM. This CDR3 contains 16 residues. Trimming removed 4 bases from V and 4 bases from J, with 19 bases in between. The CDR3 coding sequence is TGTGCCAGCAGTTCCTCAGGGGCGCAAACTATCTATGGCTACACCTTC. Encoded protein: CASSSSGAQTIYGYTF.

The chain carries TRBV6-1 and TRBJ1-2; TRBD1 is a possible D gene (5 bases). Trimming shortened V by 5 bases and J by 4 bases, and 14 bases separated the two germline ends. Germline loops: CDR1 MNHNS, CDR2 SASEGT. The CDR3 consists of 14 residues. The CDR3 protein is CASSPRGGLYGYTF. The CDR3 DNA is TGTGCCAGCAGTCCCCGGGGGGGACTCTATGGCTACACCTTC.

This chain uses TRBV6-5 with TRBJ2-5, with D possibly being TRBD2 (7 bases). V dropped 1 base and J dropped 5 bases, with 14 bases sitting between them. From germline, CDR1 is MNHEY and CDR2 SVGAGI. This CDR3 is 15 amino acids long. The CDR3 region is CASSYFREGGETQYF. As DNA, the CDR3 is TGTGCCAGCAGTTACTTCAGGGAGGGGGGGGAGACCCAGTACTTC.

The chain employs TRBV27 and TRBJ1-1; D is perhaps TRBD1 (5 bases). This CDR3 comprises 14 residues. Trimming pared 0 bases from V and 4 bases from J, leaving 9 bases between. Germline lookup yields CDR1 MNHEY and CDR2 SMNVEV (reference sequence). DNA of the CDR3: TGTGCCAGCAGTTTATCGTCCGGGGGCACTGAAGCTTTCTTT. Protein sequence: CASSLSSGGTEAFF.

At least ten counts were recorded for this clonotype. The chain employs TRBV27 and TRBJ2-5; TRBD2 agrees at 7 bases. CDR1 is MNHEY and CDR2 is SMNVEV in the germline V gene (reference sequence). The CDR3 sequence is 16 residues long. Trimming cost V 3 bases and J 2 bases; bases outside gene matches: 9. DNA of the CDR3: TGTGCCAGCAGTTTCCGGCGGGAGTTAAGGCAAGAGACCCAGTACTTC. Encoded protein: CASSFRRELRQETQYF.

This clonotype was detected ten times or more. The chain has TRBV12-3 or TRBV12-4 and TRBJ1-1, with D unclear. Deletions cut 3 bases from V and 8 bases from J, with 13 bases between. This CDR3 comprises 13 residues. The CDR3 reads CASSLKAKSEAFF. In nucleotides, the CDR3 is TGTGCCAGCAGTTTGAAGGCAAAGTCGGAAGCTTTCTTT.

This clonotype appeared many times. This chain joins TRBV6-5 and TRBJ1-1; TRBD1 is a possible D gene (6 bases). The CDR3 sequence is 15 residues long. Between the trimmed V and J ends, which lost 6 bases and 0 bases, there was a span of 14 bases. Per the germline V gene, CDR1 is MNHEY and CDR2 is SVGAGI. CDR3 in DNA: TGTGCCAGCAGCGCAGGCGGGGGCCTGAACACTGAAGCTTTCTTT. Protein product: CASSAGGGLNTEAFF.

This clonotype was found many times. This rearrangement joins TRBV5-1 to TRBJ2-1, with TRBD1 identical over 8 bases. Unmatched junction bases numbered 7, after V lost 4 bases and J lost 4 bases. The CDR3 length is 15 residues. CDR1 SGHRS and CDR2 YFSETQ come from the germline V gene. CDR3 nucleotides: TGCGCCAGCAGCCCAGGGGGCGAGGCATACAATGAGCAGTTCTTC. Translating it yields CASSPGGEAYNEQFF.

V and J are TRBV2 and TRBJ2-5; no clear D. The germline V and J ends were trimmed by 2 bases and 4 bases, with 14 bases remaining between them. Germline CDR1 reads SNHLY; CDR2 reads FYNNEI. The CDR3 has 15 amino acids. CDR3 residues: CASSELGGMGETQYF. The CDR3 bases are TGTGCCAGCAGTGAATTAGGCGGAATGGGAGAGACCCAGTACTTC.

This clonotype was seen more than once but under ten times. The chain joins TRBV12-3 or TRBV12-4 to TRBJ1-6; 9 bases are shared with TRBD1. The CDR3 covers 14 residues. V was pared by 6 bases and J by 10 bases, with 7 bases of the junction left unmatched. In nucleotides, the CDR3 is TGTGCCAGCAGAACCGGGACAGGGTTATCACCCCTCCACTTT. Translating gives CASRTGTGLSPLHF.

This clonotype was observed many times. J is TRBJ2-7 and V is TRBV9; 10 nucleotides align to TRBD2. With 3 bases clipped from V and 6 bases from J, the junction kept 6 bases outside the gene matches. The length of the CDR3 is 14 residues. Germline assignment: CDR1 SGDLS and CDR2 YYNGEE. The CDR3: CASSAGTSAGEQYF. For the CDR3, the DNA is TGTGCCAGCAGCGCGGGGACTAGCGCTGGCGAGCAGTACTTC.

This clonotype was counted many times. CDR3 amino acids: CASSLSGWVNEQYF. CDR3 in DNA: TGTGCCAGCAGCTTGAGTGGATGGGTCAACGAGCAGTACTTC. V gene TRBV5-4 combines with J gene TRBJ2-7; no definite D call. Germline loops: CDR1 SGHNT, CDR2 YYREEE (reference sequence). Deletions cut 1 base from V and 5 bases from J, with 13 bases between. The CDR3 extends over 14 amino acids. Supplemented by reference TRBV5-4 and TRBJ2-7, the full variable domain reads ETGVTQSPTHLIKTRGQQVTLRCSSQSGHNTVSWYQQALGQGPQFIFQYYREEENGRGNFPPRFSGLQFPNYSSELNVNALELDDSALYLCASSLSGWVNEQYFGPGTRLTVT.

This chain links TRBV3-1 with TRBJ2-7, with TRBD2 matching over 7 bases. After removal of 7 bases from V and 4 bases from J, the junction contained 4 bases not matched to a gene. Germline V gene data show CDR1 as LGHDT and CDR2 as YNNKEL (reference sequence). This CDR3 comprises 12 residues. The CDR3 protein is CASTQGGYEQYF. In DNA form, the CDR3 reads TGTGCCAGCACCCAGGGAGGGTACGAGCAGTACTTC.

To note about this clonotype: One end of the junction varies from germline; a read error may be responsible. The gene calls are TRBV28 and TRBJ2-7; 9 nucleotides line up with TRBD2. CDR3 length equals 16 residues. Germline V CDR1 and CDR2: MDHEN, SYDVKM. The CDR3 sequence: CAISESLAGTLDEQYF. CDR3 sequence (DNA): TGTGCCATCAGTGAGTCGCTAGCGGGAACTCTGGACGAGCAGTACTTC.

This clonotype was observed at least ten times. V and J are TRBV12-3 or TRBV12-4 and TRBJ2-7, with D unclear. V gave up 0 bases and J gave up 2 bases, with 8 bases separating them. The CDR3 covers 14 residues. The CDR3 spells CASSLASKAYEQYF. The CDR3 DNA reads as TGTGCCAGCAGTTTAGCGAGTAAAGCCTACGAGCAGTACTTC.

This clonotype was counted many times. The chain joins TRBV12-3 or TRBV12-4 to TRBJ1-2; D gene uncertain. The V end lost 3 bases, the J end lost 7 bases, and 12 bases lay between the germline ends. The CDR3 extends over 13 amino acids. In DNA, the CDR3 is TGTGCCAGCAGTTTCACCTCTGGCGCTGGCTACACCTTC. Protein: CASSFTSGAGYTF.

This clonotype was found many times. This sequence joins TRBV9 and TRBJ2-2; D unresolved. This CDR3 has 15 residues. Trimming removed 0 bases from V and 5 bases from J, with 11 bases in between. Per germline, CDR1 SGDLS and CDR2 YYNGEE. CDR3 nucleotides: TGTGCCAGCAGCGTAGCTACCCCCTCGACCGGGGAGCTGTTTTTT. This sequence encodes CASSVATPSTGELFF.

In this sample, this clonotype turned up many times. This sequence joins TRBV12-5 and TRBJ2-7, with TRBD1 identical over 8 bases. Per the germline V gene, CDR1 is LGHNT and CDR2 is FRNRAP. This CDR3 is 15 amino acids long. The junction had 9 bases not matched to a gene; V was cut back by 5 bases and J by 3 bases. The CDR3 DNA is TGTGCTAGTGGTCTCCCGGCAGGGGGCTTCTACGAGCAGTACTTC. Translation: CASGLPAGGFYEQYF.